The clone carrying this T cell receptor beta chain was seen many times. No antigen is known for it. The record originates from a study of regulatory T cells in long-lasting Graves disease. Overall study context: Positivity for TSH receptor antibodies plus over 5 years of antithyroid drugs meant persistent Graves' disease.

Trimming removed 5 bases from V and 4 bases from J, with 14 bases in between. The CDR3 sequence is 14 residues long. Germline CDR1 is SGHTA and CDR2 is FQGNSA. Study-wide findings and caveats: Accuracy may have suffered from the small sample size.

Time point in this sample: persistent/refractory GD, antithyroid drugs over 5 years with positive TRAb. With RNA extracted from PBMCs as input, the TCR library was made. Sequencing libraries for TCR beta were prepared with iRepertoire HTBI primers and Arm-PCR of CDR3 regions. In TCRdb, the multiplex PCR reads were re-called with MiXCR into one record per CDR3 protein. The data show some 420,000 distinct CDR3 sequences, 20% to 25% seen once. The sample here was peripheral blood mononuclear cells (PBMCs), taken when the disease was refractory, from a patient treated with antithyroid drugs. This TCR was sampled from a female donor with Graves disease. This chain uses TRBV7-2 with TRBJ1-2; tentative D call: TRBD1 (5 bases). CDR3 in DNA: TGTGCCAGCAGCCCATCCGAAGGGGCCTATGGCTACACCTTC. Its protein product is CASSPSEGAYGYTF.